This T cell receptor beta chain derives from a study of cytomegalovirus exposure and HLA in healthy donors (dated by TCRdb to the late 2010s). Describing the broader study: In an earlier analysis of 550 to 750 of the donors, 250 to 350 Gb of sequence data and 120 million or so unique TCR beta sequences from about 180 million T cells were reported. High-throughput TCR immunosequencing, statistical association of individual TCRs with disease status, and machine learning were combined to predict cytomegalovirus infection status. Across approximately 420 genotyped donors of the cohort, an average of about 250,000 unique TCR beta nucleotide sequences per donor were sequenced, and 15% to 20% of those sequences were non-productive. HLA typing included class I and class II loci at four-digit resolution. A later genetic analysis took genome-wide SNP genotypes for about 55% of the 666 donors and used that subset as a discovery cohort. Alongside the repertoire data, information on donor age, sex, ethnicity and CMV serostatus was compiled. An early release covering over 500 HLA-typed donors comprised about 300 gigabases of sequencing data and roughly 86 million unique TCR sequences. Every discovery cohort repertoire had been produced on one sequencing platform. Besides the first cohort of 666 subjects, a separate validation cohort made up of 120 different subjects was used. The study profiled the T cell repertoires of about 640 subjects by immunosequencing and related them to cytomegalovirus serostatus. The aim of the study was to test whether cataloging public T cell receptors could identify signatures of past pathogen exposure. Rather than using new phenotypic data, the later analysis identified candidate immune exposures from TCR beta sequences and from how often those sequences occurred across donors. Of the roughly 390 genotyped donors, around 81% fell in the genetic ancestry cluster associated with self-reported Caucasian donors. An earlier analysis of approximately 500 of the donors applied high-throughput TCR beta sequencing to assess whether each TCR beta V gene segment acted as functional or pseudogenic. The number of donors typed differed by locus, with about 620-630 for A, B, C, DRB1 and DQB1, 522 for DQA1, 606 for DPA1, and about 450 for DPB1. Several DR-DQ haplotypes were treated as single units for association and clustering because of strong linkage in the cohort. A later analysis re-analyzed previously published TCR beta repertoires from 660 or so donors and added high-resolution HLA genotyping to study TCR occurrence patterns.

The cohort consisted of 670 or so healthy bone marrow donors. Cohort members were all nominally healthy when sampled, although unrecorded immune exposures were likely present. The donor tested CMV seronegative and was one of the 352 seronegative cohort members. Every donor gave a peripheral blood sample, and the peripheral blood mononuclear cells from that sample were used for TCR beta sequencing. The Qiagen DNeasy Blood Extraction Kit was used to extract genomic DNA from the blood cell samples. What the study reported, not specific to this receptor: Only TCR beta chains were sequenced in this cohort, and the absence of alpha or paired-chain data limited detectable features. In a later analysis, most CMV-associated TCR beta chains were found to appear HLA-restricted, with HLA associations seemingly driven largely by CMV exposure. Immune exposure information for the cohort was limited to CMV serostatus. Presence/absence analyses assumed roughly uniform sequencing depth across donors, an assumption that may not hold. When HLA alleles, especially DR and DQ, strongly co-occurred, attributing TCR associations to individual alleles was difficult. Around 16 rarely observed V segments, including chromosome 9 orphons, were excluded from the earlier analysis of a few hundred of the donors because counts were too low. In a later analysis, several top co-occurrence clusters were reported to appear linked to parvovirus B19, influenza, CMV and Epstein-Barr virus. The study listed 150 to 200 TCR beta chains as associated with cytomegalovirus. In a later genetic analysis, a missense DCLRE1C variant was associated with V-gene and J-gene trimming of TCR beta chains, and the association was replicated in an independent cohort. Because some donors lacked HLA typing at each locus, the association tests relied only on the typed subset. A few of the identified cytomegalovirus-associated TCR beta chains were confirmed in vitro to be specific for cytomegalovirus antigens. The authors suggested that the approach could potentially be extended to other disease states and immunological phenotypes. The sequencing pipeline was judged likely to have produced a cluster of highly shared sequence variants as a technical artifact. In a later analysis, TCR association rates were found to vary across HLA loci, with the most associated TCRs seen for DRB1 alleles and the fewest for HLA-C alleles. Broadly in line with IMGT annotations, most TCR beta V segments showed up in productive rearrangements about 87% or about 30% of the time in an earlier analysis of about 500 of the donors. A later analysis associated 15,000 to 20,000 TCR beta sequences with specific HLA alleles at a false discovery rate of 0.05. The classifier was reported to diagnose cytomegalovirus status with high specificity and sensitivity in both the original cohort and the validation cohort. A further reported finding was that TCR beta sequences accurately predicted the HLA-A and HLA-B alleles for most subjects in the first cohort. In a later analysis, HLA-associated TCR beta chains showed more clonal expansion and lower generation probabilities than non-associated chains that were equally common. Some IMGT-functional V segments, including TRBV6-2 and TRBV6-3, could not be told apart with the 87-base-pair reads, so those segments were excluded. Linkage disequilibrium might explain the correlated functional status among segregating V segments, but an unknown experimental factor could not be ruled out. A later genetic analysis reported fewer N-insertions in productive TCRs among donors in an Asian-associated ancestry cluster than the roughly 620-donor mean. Across donors, most TCR sequences were observed very rarely, whereas some public TCRs were present in many individuals.

Library construction relied on the immunoSEQ multiplex PCR assay. The multiplex PCR relied on a mix of 60 forward primers for TCR Vbeta segments and 13 reverse primers for TCR Jbeta segments. Amplification of the CDR3 region of rearranged TCR beta genes was performed with a multiplex PCR assay on genomic DNA. The Illumina HiSeq System was used to sequence the amplified TCR beta libraries as 87-base-pair reads. As for the original processing: A later analysis tallied approximately 87 million unique TCR beta chains across the 600 to 700 repertoires, and approximately 9.9 million of those chains were shared by two or more donors. A nearest-neighbor algorithm error-corrected the raw reads and collapsed the reads into unique sequences, merging closely related sequences to remove PCR and sequencing errors. CDR3 sequences were aligned to IMGT reference sequences to assign V, D and J gene segments. For a sequence to be retained, a match of at least six nucleotides to both a V gene segment and a J gene segment was required. A rearrangement counted as productive if the CDR3 had no stop codons and remained in frame with V and J, and every other rearrangement counted as non-productive. Following IMGT convention, CDR3 was defined as the stretch from the second conserved V-encoded cysteine up to the conserved J-encoded phenylalanine. The earlier analysis of some 540 of the donors excluded any sequence lacking an unambiguous match to a single V gene segment. In an earlier analysis of several hundred of the donors, V segments were called functional above 56.7% productive rearrangements and were called segregating when the between-donor standard deviation exceeded 5%. To diagnose cytomegalovirus status from the catalog of TCR beta chain sequences, a statistical classification framework was built. A later analysis assigned V and J genes by comparing TCR nucleotide sequences with IMGT/GENE-DB human TR gene sequences. In a later analysis, CDR3 sequences and most-parsimonious VDJ recombination scenarios were assigned using the TCRdist pipeline. In a later analysis, every TCR beta chain was defined by the combination of its CDR3 amino acid sequence and its V-gene family, and reads without a unique V-gene family were dropped. A later analysis removed several hundred highly shared, low-generation-probability nucleotide sequences to deal with suspected cross-contamination and a sequencing artifact. In a later analysis, a clonal expansion index for each public chain was calculated from normalized within-repertoire ranks of inferred template counts. A later analysis computed generation probabilities with a VDJ recombination model fitted to out-of-frame rearrangements, and checked the results against IGoR. In a later analysis, hypergeometric tests were used to score TCR-TCR, TCR-HLA and TCR-CMV co-occurrence, with a repertoire-size bias correction applied to TCR pairs. False discovery rates were estimated in a later analysis by permuting HLA or CMV assignments 20 times. In a later analysis, co-occurring TCRs were grouped using DBSCAN, with TCRdist sequence similarity added in when clustering inside HLA-allele-positive subsets. Co-occurrence clustering excluded repertoires with fewer than 30,000 or more than 120,000 public chains, plus five with anomalous nucleotide sharing. TCRdb took over this immuneACCESS table, retaining in-frame rearrangements with V and J assigned. Such tables are incomplete; in checked studies, under half of the missing clones stem from an unresolved V gene, and the remainder is unexplained. The D gene and trimming were derived from the DNA, and the V and J assignments and clone size from that table. The sample profile shows 200,000 to 250,000 clones; approximately 81% of them were found once. Jointly, the top ten make up 0.24% of the sample.

Points on this clone: Its target antigen remains unknown. No clone much larger than this one lies a single base away; base qualities are absent.

Its CDR3 holds 15 amino acids, cysteine through phenylalanine. Here the CDR3 DNA is all that survives: 45 bases in frame from base 1. For CDR1 and CDR2, the germline V gene lists MNHEY and SVGAGI. From V the trimming removes 0 bases and from J it removes 10 bases, while the gene matches leave 4 bases of the junction unaccounted for. This clonotype originated in a girl aged 2-10 years in good health and CMV-seronegative. The chain was built from TRBV6-5 and TRBJ1-6, with 9 bases matching TRBD1. Sequencing used PBMCs. The encoded CDR3 is CASSYSITGGSPLHF. At the DNA level, the sequence is TGTGCCAGCAGTTACTCGATCACAGGGGGCTCACCCCTCCACTTT.